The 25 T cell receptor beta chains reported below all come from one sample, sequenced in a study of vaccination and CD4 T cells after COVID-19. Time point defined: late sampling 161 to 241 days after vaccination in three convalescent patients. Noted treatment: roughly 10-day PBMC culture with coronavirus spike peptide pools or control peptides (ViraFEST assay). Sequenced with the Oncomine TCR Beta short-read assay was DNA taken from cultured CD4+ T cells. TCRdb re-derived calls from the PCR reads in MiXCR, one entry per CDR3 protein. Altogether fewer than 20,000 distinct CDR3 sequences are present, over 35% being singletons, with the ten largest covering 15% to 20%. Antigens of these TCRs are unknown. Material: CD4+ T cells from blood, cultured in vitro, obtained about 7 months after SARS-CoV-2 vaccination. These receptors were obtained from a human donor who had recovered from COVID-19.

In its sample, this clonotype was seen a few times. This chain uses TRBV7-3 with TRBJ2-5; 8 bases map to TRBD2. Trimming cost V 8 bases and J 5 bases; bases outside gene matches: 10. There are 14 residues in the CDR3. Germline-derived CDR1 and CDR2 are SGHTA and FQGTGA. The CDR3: CASAETSATETQYF. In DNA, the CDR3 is TGTGCCAGCGCTGAGACTAGCGCCACGGAGACCCAGTACTTC.

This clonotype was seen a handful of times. In DNA, the CDR3 is TGCAGTGCATCTCCGACAGGATGGGAGACCCAGTACTTC. Translating it yields CSASPTGWETQYF. The chain links TRBV20-1 to TRBJ2-5; possible D gene TRBD1, 6 bases. V gave up 6 bases and J gave up 5 bases, with 16 bases separating them. This CDR3 spans 13 amino acids. Germline assignment: CDR1 DFQATT and CDR2 SNEGSKA (reference sequence).

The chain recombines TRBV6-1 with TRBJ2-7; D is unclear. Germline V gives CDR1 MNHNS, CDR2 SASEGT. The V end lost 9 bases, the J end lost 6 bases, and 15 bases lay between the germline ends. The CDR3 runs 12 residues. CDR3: CASRRESGEQYF. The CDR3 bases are TGTGCCAGTCGACGAGAGAGTGGCGAGCAGTACTTC.

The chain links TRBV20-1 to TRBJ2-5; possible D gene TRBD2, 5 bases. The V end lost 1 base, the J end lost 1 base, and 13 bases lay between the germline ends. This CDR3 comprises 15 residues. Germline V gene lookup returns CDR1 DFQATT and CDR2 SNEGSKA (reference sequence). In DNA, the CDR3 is TGCAGTGCTAGAGTAGCGACGAGCGGCCAAGAGACCCAGTACTTC. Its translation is CSARVATSGQETQYF.

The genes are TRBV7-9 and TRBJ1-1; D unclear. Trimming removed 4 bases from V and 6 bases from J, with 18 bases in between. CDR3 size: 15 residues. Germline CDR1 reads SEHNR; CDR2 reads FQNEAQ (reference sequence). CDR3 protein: CASSSGTYGAAEAFF. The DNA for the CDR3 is TGTGCCAGCAGCTCGGGAACGTATGGAGCTGCTGAAGCTTTCTTT.

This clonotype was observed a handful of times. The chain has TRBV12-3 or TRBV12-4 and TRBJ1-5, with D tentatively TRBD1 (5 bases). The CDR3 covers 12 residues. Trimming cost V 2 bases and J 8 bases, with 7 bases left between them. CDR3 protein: CASSLRGEPQHF. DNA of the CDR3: TGTGCCAGCAGTTTAAGGGGTGAGCCCCAGCATTTT.

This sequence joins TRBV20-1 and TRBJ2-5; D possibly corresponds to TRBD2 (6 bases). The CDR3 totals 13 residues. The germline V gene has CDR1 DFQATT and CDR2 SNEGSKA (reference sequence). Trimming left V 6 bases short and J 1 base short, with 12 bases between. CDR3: CSAVLASQETQYF. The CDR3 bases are TGCAGTGCGGTCCTAGCGAGCCAAGAGACCCAGTACTTC.

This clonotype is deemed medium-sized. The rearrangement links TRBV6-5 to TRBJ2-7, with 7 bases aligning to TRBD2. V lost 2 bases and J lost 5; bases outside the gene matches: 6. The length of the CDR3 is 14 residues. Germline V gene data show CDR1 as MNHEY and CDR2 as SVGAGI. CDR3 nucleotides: TGTGCCAGCAGTTACGGGAGGGAATCTGACGAGCAGTACTTC. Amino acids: CASSYGRESDEQYF.

CDR3 sequence reads: CASSYVSAYDGYTF. For the CDR3, the DNA is TGTGCCAGCAGTTACGTTTCGGCATATGATGGCTACACCTTC. The chain combines TRBV6-5 with TRBJ1-2, with unresolved D. Per the germline V gene, CDR1 is MNHEY and CDR2 is SVGAGI. V lost 2 bases, J lost 6 bases, and 13 bases lay in between. This CDR3 contains 14 residues.

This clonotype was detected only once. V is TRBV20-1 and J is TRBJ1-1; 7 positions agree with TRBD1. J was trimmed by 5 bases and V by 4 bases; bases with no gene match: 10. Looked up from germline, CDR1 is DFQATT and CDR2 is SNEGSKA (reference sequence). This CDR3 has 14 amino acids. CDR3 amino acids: CSATKRQGSTEAFF. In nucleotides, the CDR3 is TGCAGTGCTACTAAAAGACAGGGCTCGACTGAAGCTTTCTTT.

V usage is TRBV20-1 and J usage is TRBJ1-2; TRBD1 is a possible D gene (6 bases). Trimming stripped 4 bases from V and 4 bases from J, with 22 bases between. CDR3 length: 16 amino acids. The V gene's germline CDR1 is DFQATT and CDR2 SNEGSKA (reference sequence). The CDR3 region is CSAKNPNLLGGYGYTF. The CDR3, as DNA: TGCAGTGCTAAAAACCCTAATTTATTAGGGGGCTATGGCTACACCTTC.

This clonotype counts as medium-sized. CDR3: CASSATFGQPGNTIYF. The CDR3 nucleotides are TGTGCCAGCAGCGCCACCTTTGGACAGCCTGGAAACACCATATATTTT. The V gene is TRBV7-2, the J gene TRBJ1-3, with D tentatively TRBD1 (6 bases). With 5 bases removed from V and 2 bases from J, the gap between germline ends came to 16 bases. Germline CDR1 and CDR2: SGHTA and FQGNSA. The CDR3 totals 16 residues. Full variable domain (missing parts from reference TRBV7-2 and TRBJ1-3): GAGVSQSPSNKVTEKGKDVELRCDPISGHTALYWYRQSLGQGLEFLIYFQGNSAPDKSGLPSDRFSAERTGGSVSTLTIQRTQQEDSAVYLCASSATFGQPGNTIYFGEGSWLTVV.

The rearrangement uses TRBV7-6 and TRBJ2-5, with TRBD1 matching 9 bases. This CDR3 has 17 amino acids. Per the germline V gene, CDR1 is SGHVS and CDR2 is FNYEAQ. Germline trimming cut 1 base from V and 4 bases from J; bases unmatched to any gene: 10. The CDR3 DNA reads TGTGCCAGCAGCTTAGGACAGGGGGTAGAAGTGGGAGAGACCCAGTACTTC. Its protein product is CASSLGQGVEVGETQYF.

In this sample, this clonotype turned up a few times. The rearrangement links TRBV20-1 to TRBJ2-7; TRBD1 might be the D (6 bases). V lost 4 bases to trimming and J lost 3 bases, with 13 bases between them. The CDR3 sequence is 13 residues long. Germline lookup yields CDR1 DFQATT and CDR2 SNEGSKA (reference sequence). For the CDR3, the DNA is TGCAGTGCTATATCCGGGACATACTACGAGCAGTACTTC. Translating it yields CSAISGTYYEQYF.

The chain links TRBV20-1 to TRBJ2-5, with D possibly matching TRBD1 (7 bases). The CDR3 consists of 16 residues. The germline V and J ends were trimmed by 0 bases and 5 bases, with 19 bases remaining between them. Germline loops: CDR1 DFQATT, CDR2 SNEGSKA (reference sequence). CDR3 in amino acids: CSARDWRAGGFETQYF. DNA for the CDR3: TGCAGTGCTAGAGATTGGAGGGCAGGGGGTTTCGAGACCCAGTACTTC.

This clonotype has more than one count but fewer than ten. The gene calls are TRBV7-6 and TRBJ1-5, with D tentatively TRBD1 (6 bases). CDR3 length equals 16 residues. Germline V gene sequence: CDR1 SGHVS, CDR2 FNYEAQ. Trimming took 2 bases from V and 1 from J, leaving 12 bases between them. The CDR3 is CASSLYGGGSNQPQHF. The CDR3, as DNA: TGTGCCAGCAGCTTATACGGGGGCGGAAGCAATCAGCCCCAGCATTTT. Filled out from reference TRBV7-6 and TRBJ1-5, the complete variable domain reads GAGVSQSPRYKVTKRGQDVALRCDPISGHVSLYWYRQALGQGPEFLTYFNYEAQQDKSGLPNDRFSAERPEGSISTLTIQRTEQRDSAMYRCASSLYGGGSNQPQHFGDGTRLSIL.

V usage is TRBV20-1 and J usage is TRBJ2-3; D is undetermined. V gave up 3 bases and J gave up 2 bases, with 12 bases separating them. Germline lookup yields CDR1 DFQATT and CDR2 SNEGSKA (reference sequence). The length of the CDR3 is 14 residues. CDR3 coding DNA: TGCAGTGCTAGCCACCCGGGCCCCACAGATACGCAGTATTTT. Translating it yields CSASHPGPTDTQYF.

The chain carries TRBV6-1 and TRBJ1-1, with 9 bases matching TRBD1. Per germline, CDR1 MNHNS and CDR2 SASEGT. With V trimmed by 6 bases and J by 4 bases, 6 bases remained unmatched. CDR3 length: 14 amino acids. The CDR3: CASRWTGESTEAFF. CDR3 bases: TGTGCCAGCAGGTGGACAGGGGAGTCCACTGAAGCTTTCTTT.

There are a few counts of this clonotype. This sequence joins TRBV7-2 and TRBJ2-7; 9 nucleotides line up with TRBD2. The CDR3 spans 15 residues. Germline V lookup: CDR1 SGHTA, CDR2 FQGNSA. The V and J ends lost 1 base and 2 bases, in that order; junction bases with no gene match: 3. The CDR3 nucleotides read TGTGCCAGCAGCTTAGGGCTAGCGGGGACCTACGAGCAGTACTTC. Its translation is CASSLGLAGTYEQYF.

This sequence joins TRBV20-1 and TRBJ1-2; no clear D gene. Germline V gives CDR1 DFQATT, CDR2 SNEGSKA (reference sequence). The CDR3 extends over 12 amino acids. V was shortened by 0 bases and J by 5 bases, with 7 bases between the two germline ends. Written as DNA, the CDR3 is TGCAGTGCTAGAGATTGGGAGTATGGCTACACCTTC. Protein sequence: CSARDWEYGYTF.

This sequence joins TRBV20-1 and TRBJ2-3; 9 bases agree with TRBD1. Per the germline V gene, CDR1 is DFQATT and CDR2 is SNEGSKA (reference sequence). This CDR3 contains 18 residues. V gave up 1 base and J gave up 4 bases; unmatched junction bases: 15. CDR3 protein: CSARVGAHAGQGPDTQYF. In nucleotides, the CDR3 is TGCAGTGCTAGAGTTGGGGCCCACGCGGGACAGGGCCCAGATACGCAGTATTTT.

The CDR3 DNA reads as TGTGCCAGCAGTGGGCTCCGGGGGGCGGGTGAGACCCAGTACTTC. Its translation is CASSGLRGAGETQYF. The chain has TRBV27 and TRBJ2-5, with a weak D call TRBD2 (7 bases). V was pared by 5 bases and J by 5 bases, with 18 bases between. Per germline, CDR1 MNHEY and CDR2 SMNVEV (reference sequence). The CDR3 has 15 residues.

Written as DNA, the CDR3 is TGTGCCAGCAGCCCCCGCGGCACCAATCAGCCCCAGCATTTT. This translates into CASSPRGTNQPQHF. The chain is built from TRBV28 and TRBJ1-5; D not certain. The germline gives CDR1 MDHEN, CDR2 SYDVKM. The CDR3 spans 14 residues. Deletions cut 6 bases from V and 3 bases from J, with 12 bases between.

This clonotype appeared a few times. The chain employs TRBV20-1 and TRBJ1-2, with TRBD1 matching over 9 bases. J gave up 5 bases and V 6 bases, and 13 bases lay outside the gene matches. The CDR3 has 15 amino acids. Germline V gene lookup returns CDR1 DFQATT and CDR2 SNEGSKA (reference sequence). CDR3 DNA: TGCAGTGCCCCGGGTCCGACAGGGGGTACGTATGGCTACACCTTC. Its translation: CSAPGPTGGTYGYTF.

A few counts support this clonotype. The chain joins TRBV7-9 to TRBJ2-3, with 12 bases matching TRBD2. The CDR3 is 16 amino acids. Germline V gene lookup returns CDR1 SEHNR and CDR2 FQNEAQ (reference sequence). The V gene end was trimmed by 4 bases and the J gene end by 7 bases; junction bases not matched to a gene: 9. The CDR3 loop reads CASSSRTSGTLHTQYF. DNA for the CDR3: TGTGCCAGCAGCTCCCGGACTAGCGGGACCTTACATACGCAGTATTTT.